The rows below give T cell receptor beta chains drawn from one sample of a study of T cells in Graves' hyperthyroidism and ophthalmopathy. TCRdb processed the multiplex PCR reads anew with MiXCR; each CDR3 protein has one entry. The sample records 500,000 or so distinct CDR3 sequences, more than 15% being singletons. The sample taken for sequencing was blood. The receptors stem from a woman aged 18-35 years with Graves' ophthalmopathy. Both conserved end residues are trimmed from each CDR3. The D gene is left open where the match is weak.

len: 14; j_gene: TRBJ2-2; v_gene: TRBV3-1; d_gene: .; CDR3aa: ASSHDPEPNTGELF
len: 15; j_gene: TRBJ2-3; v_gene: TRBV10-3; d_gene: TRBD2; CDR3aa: AISEFERGGGTDTQY
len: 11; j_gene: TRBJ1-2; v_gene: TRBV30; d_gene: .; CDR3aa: AWSFSQPDGYT
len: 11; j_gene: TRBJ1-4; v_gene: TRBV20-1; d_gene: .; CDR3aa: SARKATDEKLF
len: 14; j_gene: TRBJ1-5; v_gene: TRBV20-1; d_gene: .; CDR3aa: SARDPGSYSNQPQH
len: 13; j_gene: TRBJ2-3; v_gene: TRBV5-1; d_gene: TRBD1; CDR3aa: ASSPPTGEADTQY
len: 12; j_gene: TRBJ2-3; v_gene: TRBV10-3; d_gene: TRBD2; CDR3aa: ATGTSGGANTQY
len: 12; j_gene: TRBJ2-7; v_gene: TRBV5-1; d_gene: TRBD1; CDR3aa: ASSLEGADGEQY
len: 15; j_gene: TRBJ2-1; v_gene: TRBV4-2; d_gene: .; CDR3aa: ASSQDRGTSSYNEQF
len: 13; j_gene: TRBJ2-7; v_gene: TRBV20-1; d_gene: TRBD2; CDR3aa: SAINSGGLHYEQY
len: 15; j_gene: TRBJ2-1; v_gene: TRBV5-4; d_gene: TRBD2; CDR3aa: ASSPPGTSGNYNEQF
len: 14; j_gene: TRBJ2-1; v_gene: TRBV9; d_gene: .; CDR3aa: ASSGFTDSSYNEQF
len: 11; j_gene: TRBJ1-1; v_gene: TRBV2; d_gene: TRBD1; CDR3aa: ASRFDRATEAF
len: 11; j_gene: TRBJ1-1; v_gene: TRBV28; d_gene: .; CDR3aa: ASSPNQGSEAF